This T cell receptor beta chain was found in a study of graft-versus-host responses after intestinal transplantation. Study information: Transplant recipients had multivisceral, liver-intestinal, or isolated intestinal grafts. Each patient got anti-thymocyte globulin induction, then tacrolimus and steroids for roughly 3 years.

Assay: immunoSEQ multiplex PCR; the TCRdb copy retains only in-frame clones and omits some. The sample holds 25,000 to 30,000 clones, 80% to 85% seen once. Intraepithelial and lamina propria lymphocytes were released after the graft tissue was processed. The germline gives CDR1 LNHDA, CDR2 SQIVND (reference sequence). Trimming cost V 5 bases and J 9 bases, with 22 bases left between them. This CDR3 has 16 residues. Study-wide findings and caveats: Peak levels of circulating GvH clones tracked with early post-transplant HvG declines.

This clone ranks as medium-sized. The antigen is unknown. The source material was ileum tissue, sampled 98 days after intestinal transplantation. The rearrangement links TRBV19 to TRBJ2-2; D is undetermined. The receptor was isolated from a human patient who received an intestinal transplant, so some T cells may come from the graft donor. Written as DNA, the CDR3 is TGTGCCAGTAGTTCTTTATTTCTCCGAGGAGTGCGGGAGCTGTTTTTT. Its translation: CASSSLFLRGVRELFF.